This TCR beta chain was sequenced for a study of vaccination effects on CD4 cells after COVID-19. Turning to the study itself: Samples came 142 and 148 days after COVID-19 diagnosis, before vaccination.

Investigators separated out CD4+ T cells once about 10 days of culture had passed. Half of the medium was exchanged for IL-2 medium on both days 3 and 7. This CDR3 comprises 12 residues. Germline V gene lookup returns CDR1 MNHEY and CDR2 SVGAGI. With 5 bases clipped from V and 13 bases from J, the junction kept 9 bases outside the gene matches. As for this clone: The antigen is not known.

Sequencing used immunoSEQ multiplex PCR; TCRdb keeps in-frame clones, though not all of them. This sample has tens of thousands of clones, with 70% to 85% found just once. Study-level results: Both infection-induced and vaccine-induced clones contracted markedly at late post-vaccination timepoints. New vaccine-induced clones dominated convalescents' post-vaccine spike-reactive clones.

The TCR originated in a human donor who had a prior SARS-CoV-2 infection. This chain uses TRBV6-5 with TRBJ2-5, with 8 bases aligning to TRBD2. Sequenced material: CD4+ T cells from PBMCs cultured without peptide, taken before COVID-19 vaccination. The CDR3 loop reads CASSNAGTSRYF. The CDR3 coding sequence is TGTGCCAGCAGTAATGCGGGGACTAGTCGGTACTTC.